This T cell receptor beta chain was sequenced for a study of shared clonotypes between healthy human individuals. Study-level information: Each donor's CD8 memory used one plate, CD8 naive two, each CD4 subset three.

V was pared by 3 bases and J by 4 bases, with 10 bases between. This CDR3 spans 14 amino acids. The V gene's germline CDR1 is SNHLY and CDR2 FYNNEI. Every subset's genomic DNA went evenly onto several immunoSEQ plates. Sequencing was performed with immunoSEQ multiplex PCR; in TCRdb, only in-frame clones are kept and a portion is missing. This table holds 2 million to 2.5 million clones, less than 95% found once. CD4+ cells yielded CD45RA+ naive and CD45RA-negative memory subsets. Material for sequencing was naive CD4+ T cells from PBMCs. The sample's subset: CD45RA+ positively selected. V gene TRBV2 combines with J gene TRBJ1-5; a possible D gene is TRBD1 (5 bases). The source of this sequence is a man aged 18 to 29 in good health. Some clones in this sample may be carry-over from other donors' samples. The CDR3, as DNA: TGTGCCAGCAGTGAGGTGCGGGGGAATCAGCCCCAGCATTTT. This translates into CASSEVRGNQPQHF.